This T cell receptor (beta chain) was identified in a study of cytomegalovirus exposure and HLA in healthy donors. General study results and limits: Generally TCR sequences proved uncommon, though certain public TCRs appeared in numerous donors.

Only in-frame clones appear in the TCRdb table, and some are missing; sequencing was by immunoSEQ multiplex PCR. The sample carries 100,000 to 150,000 clones, about 88% recorded once. Germline values: CDR1 SGHTA, CDR2 FQGNSA. The CDR3 consists of 14 residues. V lost 5 bases, J lost 5 bases, and 12 bases lay in between. Comment on this clone: Its cognate antigen is unknown.

The clonotype comes from a woman between 18 and 29 years old in good health and CMV-seronegative. Sequencing was done on a sample of PBMCs. The chain joins TRBV7-2 to TRBJ1-4; D unclear. The CDR3 sequence: CASSLGRGNEKLFF. Written as DNA, the CDR3 is TGTGCCAGCAGCCTAGGCCGGGGAAATGAAAAACTGTTTTTT.